Sequencing of this T cell receptor beta chain was carried out in a study of radiotherapy plus CTLA-4 blockade in lung cancer. Study details: In around 19% of patients, objective responses were seen; 30% to 35% had disease control.

Profiling relied on immunoSEQ multiplex PCR, and the TCRdb table lists in-frame clones only, not all of them. This sample yields roughly 80,000 clones, of which around 81% are seen a single time; less than 4% belongs to the top ten. The CDR3 sequence is 17 residues long. With V trimmed by 3 bases and J by 5 bases, 12 bases remained unmatched. Germline CDR1 KGHSH, CDR2 LQKENI. Focal radiation with ipilimumab CTLA-4 blockade was given to patients with chemo-refractory metastatic non-small-cell lung cancer. The chain has TRBV18 and TRBJ2-1; 8 bases align to TRBD1. This receptor was obtained from a human donor with non-small cell lung cancer who had a partial response to radiotherapy plus ipilimumab. Some clones in this sample may be carry-over from other donors' samples. The source material was peripheral blood, sampled from a patient treated with radiotherapy plus ipilimumab. This CDR3 reads CASSPGAGQGRHNEQFF. DNA of the CDR3: TGTGCCAGCTCACCCGGGGCAGGACAGGGAAGACACAATGAGCAGTTCTTC. Together with reference TRBV18 and TRBJ2-1, the CDR3 gives the full variable domain: NAGVMQNPRHLVRRRGQEARLRCSPMKGHSHVYWYRQLPEEGLKFMVYLQKENIIDESGMPKERFSAEFPKEGPSILRIQQVVRGDSAAYFCASSPGAGQGRHNEQFFGPGTRLTVL.